This T cell receptor beta chain was sequenced in a study of a mutant IDH1 vaccine in newly diagnosed glioma (dated by TCRdb to the early 2020s). Study-wide context: Across visits V03 through V10, patients got a total of eight vaccinations, given in weeks 1, 3, 5, 7, 11, 15, 19 and 23. Vaccination was initiated 4-6 weeks after radiotherapy alone, or concurrently with temozolomide cycles in the chemotherapy-containing groups. The 30 to 40 treated patients were approximately 60% male and around 40% female, with a mean age of approximately 38 years. Before enrollment, most patients had been given radiochemotherapy with temozolomide as standard therapy, while the rest had received either radiotherapy alone or temozolomide alone. Peripheral blood was collected at six visits: V03 (baseline), V05, V07, V10, V12 and V13. Longitudinal TCRB deep sequencing was done for 25 to 30 treated patients, wherever samples were available for exploratory analyses.

Comments on this clone: Its target antigen remains unknown. No base-level quality is on record; no much larger clone is a single base apart.

Library preparation used the immunoSEQ multiplex PCR assay. Rearranged TCR beta chain sequences were amplified using the hsTCRB Kit according to the manufacturer's protocol. An Illumina MiSeq was used to sequence the TCRB libraries. The source study handled its data this way. Demultiplexing, trimming and gene mapping were performed with the kit vendor's proprietary platform. Sourced from immuneACCESS, this table was stored by TCRdb with only in-frame sequences that have V and J called. A share of the clones is absent; for the studies checked, an unresolved V gene accounts for under half, and the remainder has no known explanation. V and J calls and clone size come straight from that table; D and trimming were deduced from the DNA. The sample data list tens of thousands of clones, and roughly 85% of these were observed just once. The top ten constitute around 8% of the sample. Paper-wide results and their limitations: Vaccine-induced immune responses across multiple MHC alleles were detected in over 80% of patients. No apparent relationship was observed between pseudoprogression and alterations in the top peripheral T cell clonotypes detected by TCRB sequencing. Selection of PBMC samples for TCRB deep sequencing was based on availability. It was noted by the authors that analyses of patient blood samples could not be reproduced owing to sample limitations.

According to the study, the label for this sample's time point signals: week 11, during vaccination. A 20-mer mutant IDH1 peptide at 300 micrograms in Montanide made up each vaccine dose, which was injected subcutaneously together with topical imiquimod. All donors had newly diagnosed IDH1-mutant astrocytomas of WHO grade 3 or 4 that showed loss of nuclear ATRX. The samples were drawn from NOA16, a multicentre, single-arm, open-label phase I trial in Germany that tested a mutant IDH1 peptide vaccine in humans for the first time. Genomic DNA for TCRB sequencing was isolated from EDTA blood with the DNeasy Blood and Tissue Kit. The origin of this receptor is a man aged 40-49 years with glioma. The specimen comprised PBMCs, sampled from a glioma patient whose treatment included an IDH1 peptide vaccine.

The nucleotides read TGTGCCAGCAATCCGGGAAGCTCTGGAAACACCATATATTTT. It encodes CASNPGSSGNTIYF. In this chain, TRBV9 is recombined with TRBJ1-3; the D gene identity is not certain. The germline V gene provides CDR1 SGDLS and CDR2 YYNGEE. The trim is 6 bases for V and 0 bases for J, with a gap of 10 bases between the germline ends. The CDR3 goes from the cysteine to the phenylalanine over 14 residues. The retained sequence is limited to the CDR3, 42 bases, with the frame set at the first base.